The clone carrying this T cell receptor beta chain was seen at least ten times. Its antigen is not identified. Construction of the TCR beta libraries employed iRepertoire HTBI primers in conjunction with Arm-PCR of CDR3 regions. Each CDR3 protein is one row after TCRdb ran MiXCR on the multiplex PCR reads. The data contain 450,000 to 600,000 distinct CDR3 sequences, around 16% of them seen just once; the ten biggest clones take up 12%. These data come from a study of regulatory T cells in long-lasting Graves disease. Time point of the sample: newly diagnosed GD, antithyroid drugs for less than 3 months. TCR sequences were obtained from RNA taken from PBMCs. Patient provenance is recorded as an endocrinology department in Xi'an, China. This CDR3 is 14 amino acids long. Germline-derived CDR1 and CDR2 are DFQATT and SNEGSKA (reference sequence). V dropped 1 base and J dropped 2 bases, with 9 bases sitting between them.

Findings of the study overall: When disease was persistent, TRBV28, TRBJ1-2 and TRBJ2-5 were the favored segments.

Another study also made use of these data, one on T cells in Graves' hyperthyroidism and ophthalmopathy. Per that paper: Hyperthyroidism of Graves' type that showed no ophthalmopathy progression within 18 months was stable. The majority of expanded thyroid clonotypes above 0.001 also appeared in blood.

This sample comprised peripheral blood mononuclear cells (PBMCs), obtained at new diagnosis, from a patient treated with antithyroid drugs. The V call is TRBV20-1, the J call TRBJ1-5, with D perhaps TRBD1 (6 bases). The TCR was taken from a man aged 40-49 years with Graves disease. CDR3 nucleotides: TGCAGTGCTAGAGCACAGGGTGGCAATCAGCCCCAGCATTTT. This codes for CSARAQGGNQPQHF.